What follows is one T cell receptor beta chain and its context. These data originate in a study of blood T cell repertoires in COVID-19. Study summary: From the United States, Italy and Spain came samples of acute and convalescent COVID-19. T cells, B-cell-depleted T cells, or PBMCs supplied cDNA or gDNA.

Generated by immunoSEQ multiplex PCR, the TCRdb table keeps only in-frame clones and is missing some. The sample has 70,000 or so clones; about 87% are singletons. The V gene's germline CDR1 is SGHVS and CDR2 FQNEAQ. The CDR3 totals 17 residues. The V gene end was trimmed by 5 bases and the J gene end by 4 bases; junction bases not matched to a gene: 7. The source material was peripheral blood. This receptor was taken from a woman older than 75 with active COVID-19. This rearrangement joins TRBV7-8 to TRBJ2-2, with 13 bases that match TRBD2. This CDR3 reads CASSAPGTSGTTGELFF. CDR3 bases: TGTGCCAGCAGCGCCCCCGGGACTAGCGGGACCACCGGGGAGCTGTTTTTT.